The 18 T cell receptor beta chains below were found in one sample sequenced in a study of identical twins. Each CDR3 protein is one row after TCRdb ran MiXCR on the 5' RACE reads. Of approximately 150,000 distinct CDR3 sequences in the sample, roughly 3.3% are singletons; the top ten hold 8% to 8.5%. Sequenced input: memory T cells sorted from blood. These receptors came from a man aged 18 to 29 in good health.

CDR3 in amino acids: CASSQDPKSNQFF. The CDR3 DNA reads TGTGCCAGCAGCCAAGACCCTAAATCTAATCAGTTCTTC. The chain recombines TRBV3-1 with TRBJ2-1; D remains unclear. With 0 bases removed from V and 13 bases from J, the gap between germline ends came to 13 bases. The CDR3 is 13 amino acids. From germline, CDR1 is LGHDT and CDR2 YNNKEL (reference sequence).

The sample holds many counts of this clonotype. The V gene is TRBV29-1, the J gene TRBJ1-3; possible D gene TRBD1, 6 bases. The CDR3 runs 14 residues. Trimming cost V 8 bases and J 2 bases, with 16 bases left between them. Germline V gene data show CDR1 as SQVTM and CDR2 as ANQGSEA. The CDR3 coding sequence is TGCAGCTTCCTCGGGGGGCTGACTGGAAACACCATATATTTT. This translates into CSFLGGLTGNTIYF.

The table lists this clonotype with many counts. The rearrangement links TRBV7-9 to TRBJ1-1; a possible D gene is TRBD1 (5 bases). The V end lost 3 bases, the J end lost 3 bases, and 11 bases lay between the germline ends. Per germline, CDR1 SEHNR and CDR2 FQNEAQ (reference sequence). The CDR3 loop spans 14 amino acids. The CDR3 spells CASSLVGTHTEAFF. The CDR3 DNA follows: TGTGCCAGCAGCTTGGTCGGGACTCACACTGAAGCTTTCTTT.

This clonotype was detected a few times. The CDR3 loop reads CASSSTKSSGRTYEQYF. Here the CDR3 DNA reads TGTGCCAGCAGCTCTACTAAGAGTAGCGGGAGGACCTACGAGCAGTACTTC. This rearrangement joins TRBV7-9 to TRBJ2-7, with TRBD2 matching 10 bases. CDR1 is SEHNR and CDR2 is FQNEAQ in the germline V gene (reference sequence). Trimming took 4 bases from V and 2 from J; bases not matched to a gene: 11. The CDR3 extends over 17 amino acids.

This clonotype was observed many times. This chain joins TRBV20-1 and TRBJ2-5; D remains ambiguous. CDR1 is DFQATT and CDR2 is SNEGSKA in the germline V gene (reference sequence). Trimming removed 7 bases at V and 3 bases at J, with 15 bases between. There are 13 residues in the CDR3. CDR3 nucleotides: TGCAGTGGCAGACGGGCAGCGAAAGAGACCCAGTACTTC. It codes for CSGRRAAKETQYF.

V usage is TRBV5-1 and J usage is TRBJ2-7; D is unclear. Germline V gene sequence: CDR1 SGHRS, CDR2 YFSETQ. The V end was cut by 4 bases, the J end by 5 bases, with 10 bases between. The length of the CDR3 is 12 residues. CDR3 residues: CASSPDWNEQYF. Here the CDR3 DNA reads TGCGCCAGCAGCCCCGACTGGAACGAGCAGTACTTC. The entire variable domain, with the rest obtained from reference TRBV5-1 and TRBJ2-7, is as follows: KAGVTQTPRYLIKTRGQQVTLSCSPISGHRSVSWYQQTPGQGLQFLFEYFSETQRNKGNFPGRFSGRQFSNSRSEMNVSTLELGDSALYLCASSPDWNEQYFGPGTRLTVT.

In this sample, this clonotype turned up many times. V usage is TRBV15 and J usage is TRBJ2-1; TRBD2 agrees at 7 bases. V lost 1 base, J lost 4 bases, and 10 bases stayed unmatched. The germline CDR1 and CDR2 sequences are LNHNV and YYDKDF (reference sequence). The CDR3 is 17 amino acids. The CDR3 protein is CATSRGIRDYRYNEQFF. CDR3 nucleotide sequence: TGTGCCACCAGCAGAGGGATCCGGGACTATCGGTACAATGAGCAGTTCTTC.

In its sample, this clonotype was seen many times. This sequence joins TRBV12-3 or TRBV12-4 and TRBJ1-5, with D hard to call. Trimming took 3 bases from V and 7 from J, leaving 7 bases between them. The CDR3 spans 12 residues. As DNA, the CDR3 is TGTGCCAGCAGTTTTAGTCTGCAGCCCCAGCATTTT. This translates into CASSFSLQPQHF.

In its sample, this clonotype was seen many times. The CDR3 DNA sequence: TGCGCCAGCACCGACAGGGGATCGAACACCGGGGAGCTGTTTTTT. Its protein is CASTDRGSNTGELFF. The chain carries TRBV5-1 and TRBJ2-2, with 8 positions matching TRBD1. V dropped 6 bases and J dropped 0; count of bases not matched to a gene: 4. Germline V gene sequence: CDR1 SGHRS, CDR2 YFSETQ. CDR3 length: 15 amino acids.

This clonotype was seen repeatedly, ten times or more. CDR3 in amino acids: CASARLGQGNTEAFF. The CDR3 coding sequence is TGTGCCAGCGCGCGGCTGGGACAGGGGAACACTGAAGCTTTCTTT. The rearrangement uses TRBV11-3 and TRBJ1-1; 9 bases agree with TRBD1. After removal of 8 bases from V and 1 base from J, the junction contained 8 bases not matched to a gene. Per the germline V gene, CDR1 is SGHNT and CDR2 is YENEEA. This CDR3 contains 15 residues.

This clonotype was seen at least ten times. The chain combines TRBV29-1 with TRBJ1-1; D possibly corresponds to TRBD1 (6 bases). The V and J ends lost 7 bases and 0 bases respectively, with 12 bases between them. CDR3 size: 13 residues. Per the germline V gene, CDR1 is SQVTM and CDR2 is ANQGSEA. CDR3 in amino acids: CSGARGLNTEAFF. The CDR3 nucleotides are TGCAGCGGGGCCAGGGGCTTGAACACTGAAGCTTTCTTT.

Ten or more counts support this clonotype. The genes are TRBV4-2 and TRBJ1-1, with TRBD1 identical over 10 bases. The CDR3 is made up of 15 amino acids. CDR1 and CDR2 from the germline V gene are LGHNA and YNFKEQ. J gave up 5 bases and V 4 bases, and 7 bases lay outside the gene matches. CDR3 nucleotides: TGTGCCAGCAGCCCGCAGGGACAGGGGCTGACTGAAGCTTTCTTT. Translation: CASSPQGQGLTEAFF.

This clonotype showed up many times. J is TRBJ1-2 and V is TRBV27; possibly TRBD1 for D (6 bases). V lost 5 bases and J 7 bases, leaving 11 bases between the germline ends. Germline assignment: CDR1 MNHEY and CDR2 SMNVEV (reference sequence). The CDR3 is 12 amino acids. This CDR3 reads CASSPGHRGYTF. CDR3 nucleotide sequence: TGTGCCAGCAGTCCGGGACATCGTGGCTACACCTTC.

This clonotype was seen many times. The chain carries TRBV6-1 and TRBJ2-1; D not resolved. CDR3 length: 15 residues. Per the germline V gene, CDR1 is MNHNS and CDR2 is SASEGT. V shed 1 base and J shed 4 bases, with 11 bases lying between them. The CDR3 here is CASSEGLSHYNEQFF. CDR3 in DNA: TGTGCCAGCAGTGAAGGGCTATCCCATTACAATGAGCAGTTCTTC.

This clonotype was seen ten or more times. J is TRBJ2-3 and V is TRBV20-1, with unresolved D. The V and J ends lost 0 bases and 7 bases respectively, with 5 bases between them. Germline V gives CDR1 DFQATT, CDR2 SNEGSKA (reference sequence). This CDR3 has 11 residues. The CDR3 spells CSARDMNTQYF. For the CDR3, the DNA is TGCAGTGCTAGAGATATGAATACGCAGTATTTT.

This clonotype was detected ten times or more. This chain joins TRBV6-2 or TRBV6-3 and TRBJ2-3; D is perhaps TRBD1 or TRBD2 (5 bases each). The CDR3 contains 13 residues. The germline gives CDR1 MNHEY, CDR2 SVGEGT. Trimming cost V 7 bases and J 1 base, with 9 bases left between them. As DNA, the CDR3 is TGTGCCAGCACCCGGGACCGCACAGATACGCAGTATTTT. Amino acid sequence: CASTRDRTDTQYF.

The chain employs TRBV7-8 and TRBJ2-7; possibly TRBD2 for D (6 bases). The CDR3 is 15 amino acids. Germline V gene lookup returns CDR1 SGHVS and CDR2 FQNEAQ. V shed 5 bases and J shed 11 bases, with 25 bases lying between them. The CDR3 is CASSSSQAASGGEYV. In DNA, the CDR3 is TGTGCCAGCAGCAGTTCACAGGCGGCCTCTGGCGGGGAGTACGTC.

The table lists this clonotype with many counts. The J gene is TRBJ1-4, the V gene TRBV20-1; 8 nucleotides agree with TRBD1. Germline V gene data show CDR1 as DFQATT and CDR2 as SNEGSKA (reference sequence). V lost 4 bases to trimming and J lost 16 bases; unmatched junction nucleotides: 5. This CDR3 region has 10 residues. DNA of the CDR3: TGCAGTGCTATAAGGACAGGGCCGTTTTTT. As protein: CSAIRTGPFF.